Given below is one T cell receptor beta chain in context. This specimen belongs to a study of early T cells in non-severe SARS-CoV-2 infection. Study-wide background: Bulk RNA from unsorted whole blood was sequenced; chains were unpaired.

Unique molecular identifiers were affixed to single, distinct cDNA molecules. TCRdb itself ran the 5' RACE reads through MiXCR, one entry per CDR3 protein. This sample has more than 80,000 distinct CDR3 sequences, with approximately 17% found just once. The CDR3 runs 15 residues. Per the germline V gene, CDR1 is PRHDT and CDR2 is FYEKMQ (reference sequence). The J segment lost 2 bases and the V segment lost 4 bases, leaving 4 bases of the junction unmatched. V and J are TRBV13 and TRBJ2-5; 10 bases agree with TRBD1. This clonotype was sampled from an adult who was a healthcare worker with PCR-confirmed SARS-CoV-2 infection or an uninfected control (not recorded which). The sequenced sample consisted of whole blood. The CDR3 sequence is CASSSDRGWQETQYF. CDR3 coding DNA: TGTGCCAGCAGCTCGGACAGGGGGTGGCAAGAGACCCAGTACTTC.